These 17 T cell receptor beta chains originate from one sample sequenced in a study of blood T cell repertoires in COVID-19. Sequencing used immunoSEQ multiplex PCR; TCRdb keeps in-frame clones, though not all of them. The sample has 200,000 to 250,000 clones; 84% are singletons. The sequencing input was peripheral blood. Receptor source: a woman of 80 years or more with COVID-19, enrolled during active disease.

V is TRBV19 and J is TRBJ2-2; TRBD1 matches at 8 bases. V gave up 6 bases and J gave up 5 bases; unmatched junction bases: 5. The CDR3 contains 14 residues. From germline, CDR1 is LNHDA and CDR2 SQIVND (reference sequence). The CDR3, as DNA: TGTGCCAGTAGACAGGGGGGCAGAACCGGGGAGCTGTTTTTT. Translated, it gives CASRQGGRTGELFF.

The chain combines TRBV6-5 with TRBJ1-1; D is ambiguous. The germline gives CDR1 MNHEY, CDR2 SVGAGI. V was shortened by 5 bases and J by 3 bases, with 16 bases between the two germline ends. This CDR3 spans 15 amino acids. CDR3 residues: CASSIGGRIYTEAFF. The CDR3 DNA reads TGTGCCAGCAGTATAGGCGGGCGGATTTACACTGAAGCTTTCTTT.

This clone was seen just once. The chain is built from TRBV2 and TRBJ2-5; possible D gene TRBD1, 6 bases. With 6 bases removed from V and 7 bases from J, the gap between germline ends came to 12 bases. Per the germline V gene, CDR1 is SNHLY and CDR2 is FYNNEI. This CDR3 contains 12 residues. The CDR3 coding sequence is TGTGCCAGCAGGAGCACAGGGTCGACCCAGTACTTC. Its protein product is CASRSTGSTQYF.

The chain combines TRBV19 with TRBJ1-1; maybe TRBD1 (6 bases). Germline CDR1 LNHDA, CDR2 SQIVND (reference sequence). The CDR3 extends over 17 amino acids. V lost 4 bases, J lost 3 bases, and 21 bases lay in between. The chain's CDR3 is CASSTRGRRGGYTEAFF. The CDR3 DNA follows: TGTGCCAGTAGTACCAGGGGTCGTAGGGGGGGATACACTGAAGCTTTCTTT.

DNA for the CDR3: TGCGCCCCCTTGGACAGGGAGAATGAAAAACTGTTTTTT. This sequence encodes CAPLDRENEKLFF. The V call is TRBV23-1, the J call TRBJ1-4, with TRBD1 matching over 8 bases. TRBV23-1 carries the ORF label, with uncertain function. CDR3 length equals 13 residues. Trimming took 11 bases from V and 5 from J; bases not matched to a gene: 7.

The chain has TRBV2 and TRBJ1-1; D unresolved. The CDR3 is 12 residues long. V was pared by 9 bases and J by 5 bases, with 13 bases between. Germline assignment: CDR1 SNHLY and CDR2 FYNNEI. The CDR3 nucleotides read TGTGCCAGTAAGCTGTCGGGAACTGAAGCTTTCTTT. Translated, it gives CASKLSGTEAFF. Supplemented by reference TRBV2 and TRBJ1-1, the full variable domain reads EPEVTQTPSHQVTQMGQEVILRCVPISNHLYFYWYRQILGQKVEFLVSFYNNEISEKSEIFDDQFSVERPDGSNFTLKIRSTKLEDSAMYFCASKLSGTEAFFGQGTRLTVV.

The chain couples TRBV18 to TRBJ1-5; D unresolved. Germline-derived CDR1 and CDR2 are KGHSH and LQKENI. The V gene lost 1 base and the J gene lost 0 bases, with 7 bases spanning the gap. There are 15 residues in the CDR3. The CDR3 bases are TGTGCCAGCTCACCACTTCGGGATAGCAATCAGCCCCAGCATTTT. Translation: CASSPLRDSNQPQHF.

The V and J genes are TRBV5-1 and TRBJ1-5; no firm D call. The CDR3 consists of 14 residues. The V gene lost 4 bases and the J gene lost 0 bases, with 8 bases spanning the gap. Germline CDR1 is SGHRS and CDR2 is YFSETQ. The CDR3 reads CASSGGDSNQPQHF. CDR3 nucleotide sequence: TGCGCCAGCAGCGGCGGGGATAGCAATCAGCCCCAGCATTTT.

V usage is TRBV9 and J usage is TRBJ1-2; tentatively, D is TRBD1 (5 bases). In germline, CDR1 is SGDLS, CDR2 YYNGEE. Trimming removed 4 bases from V and 6 bases from J, with 13 bases in between. The CDR3 spans 13 residues. The CDR3 loop is CASSQQDDHGYTF. In DNA form, the CDR3 reads TGTGCCAGCAGCCAACAGGACGACCATGGCTACACCTTC.

The rearrangement links TRBV6-1 to TRBJ1-2; possible D gene TRBD1, 6 bases. There are 17 residues in the CDR3. CDR1 is MNHNS and CDR2 is SASEGT in the germline V gene. The V and J ends lost 2 bases and 3 bases respectively, with 19 bases between them. This CDR3 reads CASSEYRAQGRDYGYTF. In DNA form, the CDR3 reads TGTGCCAGCAGTGAATACCGGGCACAGGGCAGGGACTATGGCTACACCTTC.

This clone occurred a few times. The J gene is TRBJ2-7, the V gene TRBV12-3 or TRBV12-4, with D perhaps matching TRBD2 (6 bases). The germline V and J ends were trimmed by 5 bases and 2 bases, with 10 bases remaining between them. The CDR3 length is 13 residues. CDR3 DNA sequence: TGTGCCAGCAGTGGGACTGGAACCTACGAGCAGTACTTC. Translated: CASSGTGTYEQYF.

This clone was counted between two and nine times. The chain links TRBV3-1 (or the pseudogene TRBV3-2) to TRBJ1-3; maybe TRBD1 (6 bases). The CDR3 sequence is 14 residues long. V gave up 4 bases and J gave up 3 bases, with 10 bases separating them. Germline V lookup: CDR1 LGHDT, CDR2 YNNKEL (reference sequence). CDR3 coding DNA: TGTGCCAGCAGCCCAGGGGACGGTGGAAACACCATATATTTT. Translated, it gives CASSPGDGGNTIYF.

The chain uses TRBV15 and TRBJ2-7; D is uncertain. The CDR3 loop spans 14 amino acids. V was pared by 4 bases and J by 4 bases, with 14 bases between. Germline V gene lookup returns CDR1 LNHNV and CDR2 YYDKDF (reference sequence). CDR3 residues: CATSNPERRYEQYF. The CDR3 DNA is TGTGCCACCAGCAACCCCGAGAGGAGATACGAGCAGTACTTC.

CDR3 amino acids: CASSRTGGGSAYGYTF. CDR3 nucleotide sequence: TGTGCCAGCAGCCGGACAGGGGGCGGTTCCGCCTATGGCTACACCTTC. The chain has TRBV7-9 and TRBJ1-2; 11 nucleotides align to TRBD1. CDR3 length: 16 amino acids. Germline assignment: CDR1 SEHNR and CDR2 FQNEAQ (reference sequence). Trimming removed 5 bases from V and 4 bases from J; junction bases left unmatched: 9.

The rearrangement links TRBV29-1 to TRBJ1-2; a weak D match, TRBD1 (6 bases). There are 13 residues in the CDR3. V was cut by 5 bases and J by 5 bases, with 15 bases left in between. Germline V lookup: CDR1 SQVTM, CDR2 ANQGSEA. The CDR3 region has the DNA TGCAGCGTTCTCCTAATGGACAGTTATGGCTACACCTTC. This gives the protein CSVLLMDSYGYTF. Filled out from reference TRBV29-1 and TRBJ1-2, the complete variable domain reads SAVISQKPSRDICQRGTSLTIQCQVDSQVTMMFWYRQQPGQSLTLIATANQGSEATYESGFVIDKFPISRPNLTFSTLTVSNMSPEDSSIYLCSVLLMDSYGYTFGSGTRLTVV.

V usage is TRBV27 and J usage is TRBJ1-1; 9 bases fit TRBD1. The CDR3 totals 16 residues. The V and J ends lost 8 bases and 3 bases, in that order; junction bases with no gene match: 13. Per the germline V gene, CDR1 is MNHEY and CDR2 is SMNVEV (reference sequence). The CDR3 protein is CASARDRAHHDTEAFF. CDR3 nucleotides: TGTGCCAGCGCCCGGGACAGGGCCCACCACGACACTGAAGCTTTCTTT.

V gene TRBV18 combines with J gene TRBJ1-2, with a tentative D call TRBD1 (6 bases). V was trimmed by 8 bases and J by 3 bases, leaving 22 bases between them. CDR3 length: 16 amino acids. Germline CDR1 and CDR2: KGHSH and LQKENI. In DNA, the CDR3 is TGTGCCAGCGGCCCTTTCCGGGGGGCCGAGGACTATGGCTACACCTTC. Its translation: CASGPFRGAEDYGYTF.